The 25 T cell receptor beta chains below were found in one sample sequenced in a study of TIL therapy for anti-PD-1-resistant metastatic lung cancer. Sequencing used immunoSEQ v3. TCRdb's table, derived via immunoSEQ multiplex PCR, lists solely in-frame clones and lacks some. The data show 45,000 to 60,000 clones, with 60% to 85% seen just once and less than 6.5% held by the top ten. Time point noted: pre-treatment sample, taken before nivolumab and TIL therapy. The tumor samples were excised metastases, mostly pleural nodules or supraclavicular lymph nodes. The material was tumor tissue, obtained at baseline. The receptors shown here come from a person aged 25 to 85 with non-small cell lung cancer.

The chain has TRBV18 and TRBJ2-5; TRBD2 agrees at 10 bases. Germline V gene data show CDR1 as KGHSH and CDR2 as LQKENI. V trimming: 2 bases; J trimming: 5 bases; junction bases outside the gene matches: 5. The CDR3 sequence is 15 residues long. The CDR3 bases are TGTGCCAGCTCACCAGAGCGGGGGGGCCATGAGACCCAGTACTTC. This translates into CASSPERGGHETQYF.

The genes are TRBV10-3 and TRBJ1-1, with D possibly being TRBD1 (6 bases). The V end lost 6 bases, the J end lost 4 bases, and 18 bases lay between the germline ends. The CDR3 has 15 amino acids. The V gene's germline CDR1 is ENHRY and CDR2 SYGVKD. The chain's CDR3 is CAIRARGDMGTEAFF. DNA for the CDR3: TGTGCCATCAGAGCCAGGGGCGATATGGGCACTGAAGCTTTCTTT.

The chain joins TRBV6-6 to TRBJ1-1; no definite D call. CDR1 MNHNY and CDR2 SVGAGI come from the germline V gene (reference sequence). Trimming took off 7 bases at V and 1 base at J, with 13 bases between the two ends. This CDR3 spans 14 amino acids. DNA for the CDR3: TGTGCCAGCATCGAGGGCGGCACGAACACTGAAGCTTTCTTT. Amino acid sequence: CASIEGGTNTEAFF.

DNA for the CDR3: TGTGCCAGCAGTGTATTGAGGGGGCCGGGGGAGCAGTACTTC. Its translation is CASSVLRGPGEQYF. The chain links TRBV2 to TRBJ2-7; TRBD1 agrees at 7 bases. The CDR3 length is 14 residues. The ends lost 4 bases at V and 7 bases at J; junction bases unmatched: 10. Germline-derived CDR1 and CDR2 are SNHLY and FYNNEI.

This clone was counted between two and nine times. The CDR3 bases are TGTGCCAGTTCGCGACAGGCGCTTGGGCCCCAGCATTTT. Protein product: CASSRQALGPQHF. The chain joins TRBV19 to TRBJ1-5; weak D call: TRBD1 (6 bases). This CDR3 region has 13 residues. The germline V gene encodes CDR1 LNHDA and CDR2 SQIVND (reference sequence). V was shortened by 8 bases and J by 9 bases, with 17 bases between the two germline ends. The full variable domain, rest sourced from reference TRBV19 and TRBJ1-5, is DGGITQSPKYLFRKEGQNVTLSCEQNLNHDAMYWYRQDPGQGLRLIYYSQIVNDFQKGDIAEGYSVSREKKESFPLTVTSAQKNPTAFYLCASSRQALGPQHFGDGTRLSIL.

The chain couples TRBV6-5 to TRBJ1-2; 10 bases fit TRBD1. Germline V CDR1 and CDR2: MNHEY, SVGAGI. Germline trimming cut 5 bases from V and 3 bases from J; bases unmatched to any gene: 6. There are 15 residues in the CDR3. CDR3 DNA: TGTGCCAGCAGTCTGACCGGGACAGGGGACTATGGCTACACCTTC. Translating gives CASSLTGTGDYGYTF.

The chain joins TRBV9 to TRBJ2-1; 8 positions agree with TRBD1. In germline, CDR1 is SGDLS, CDR2 YYNGEE. Trimming at V came to 0 bases and at J to 9 bases, leaving 11 bases not matched to a gene. This CDR3 is built from 16 residues. CDR3 sequence (DNA): TGTGCCAGCAGCGTAGTATTGTCAGGGGGCTTGGGTGAGCAGTTCTTC. Translating gives CASSVVLSGGLGEQFF.

The count of this clone is one. The CDR3 here is CASRPQGGTNQPQHF. The CDR3 DNA reads TGCGCCAGCAGGCCCCAGGGGGGGACCAATCAGCCCCAGCATTTT. The chain recombines TRBV10-1 with TRBJ1-5; 7 bases are a match to TRBD1. This CDR3 region has 15 residues. Germline values: CDR1 WNHNN, CDR2 SYGVQD (reference sequence). J gave up 3 bases and V 6 bases, and 8 bases lay outside the gene matches.

V is TRBV28 and J is TRBJ1-1; D remains unclear. This CDR3 is 12 amino acids long. CDR1 MDHEN and CDR2 SYDVKM come from the germline V gene. The V and J ends lost 7 bases and 0 bases respectively, with 6 bases between them. This chain's CDR3 is CASKLMNTEAFF. The CDR3 nucleotides read TGTGCCAGCAAACTCATGAACACTGAAGCTTTCTTT. Full variable domain (rest looked up from reference TRBV28 and TRBJ1-1): DVKVTQSSRYLVKRTGEKVFLECVQDMDHENMFWYRQDPGLGLRLIYFSYDVKMKEKGDIPEGYSVSREKKERFSLILESASTNQTSMYLCASKLMNTEAFFGQGTRLTVV.

This clone was counted once. The rearrangement links TRBV7-9 to TRBJ2-7; D possibly uses TRBD1 or TRBD2 (5 bases each). Germline loops: CDR1 SEHNR, CDR2 FQNEAQ (reference sequence). CDR3 length equals 14 residues. The V gene lost 7 bases and the J gene lost 6 bases, with 19 bases spanning the gap. The CDR3 sequence is CASTEPGRAFEQYF. The CDR3 nucleotides read TGTGCCAGCACCGAACCGGGACGGGCTTTCGAGCAGTACTTC.

The chain uses TRBV29-1 and TRBJ2-1, with TRBD2 matching 9 bases. Germline lookup yields CDR1 SQVTM and CDR2 ANQGSEA. J gave up 1 base and V 4 bases, and 17 bases lay outside the gene matches. The CDR3 runs to 19 residues. As DNA, the CDR3 is TGCAGCGTTGCCCTAGCGCTAGTTACGGCGGGAGGGTCCTACAATGAGCAGTTCTTC. Amino acid sequence: CSVALALVTAGGSYNEQFF.

The rearrangement joins TRBV6-6 to TRBJ2-7, with D perhaps matching TRBD2 (5 bases). The CDR3 runs 16 residues. V was cut by 2 bases and J by 0 bases, with 14 bases left in between. Germline loops: CDR1 MNHNY, CDR2 SVGAGI (reference sequence). The CDR3 DNA follows: TGTGCCAGCAGTTACCCTGAGGAGGACCGCTCCTACGAGCAGTACTTC. Translation: CASSYPEEDRSYEQYF.

The rearrangement links TRBV30 to TRBJ1-1, with 11 bases identical to TRBD1. CDR3 length equals 16 residues. The V segment lost 2 bases and the J segment 0 bases; nucleotides outside the gene matches: 5. CDR1 and CDR2 from the germline V gene are GTSNPN and SVGIG (reference sequence). The DNA for the CDR3 is TGTGCCTGGAGTAGGGACAGGGGGGTGATGAACACTGAAGCTTTCTTT. Translating gives CAWSRDRGVMNTEAFF.

The chain joins TRBV4-1 to TRBJ1-3; D gene uncertain. The CDR3 sequence is 16 residues long. Trimming removed 1 base at V and 2 bases at J, with 12 bases between. CDR1 is MGHRA, CDR2 YSYEKL, per germline. CDR3 in DNA: TGCGCCAGCAGCCAAGGCGGCTCCCCCCCTGGAAACACCATATATTTT. Translation: CASSQGGSPPGNTIYF.

V usage is TRBV14 and J usage is TRBJ2-1, with D possibly TRBD2 on 6 matching bases. Germline V CDR1 and CDR2: SGHDN, FVKESK. V dropped 2 bases and J dropped 4 bases, with 12 bases sitting between them. This CDR3 spans 15 amino acids. The CDR3 protein is CASSQIGGRYNEQFF. The DNA for the CDR3 is TGTGCCAGCAGCCAAATCGGAGGGAGATACAATGAGCAGTTCTTC.

This chain links TRBV7-9 with TRBJ2-3; maybe TRBD2 (5 bases). The CDR3 loop spans 14 amino acids. The V end lost 1 base, the J end lost 5 bases, and 10 bases lay between the germline ends. CDR1 and CDR2 (germline): SEHNR, FQNEAQ (reference sequence). The CDR3, as DNA: TGTGCCAGCAGCTTAGGGGAGTGGGGAGATACGCAGTATTTT. Translation: CASSLGEWGDTQYF.

The rearrangement links TRBV7-8 to TRBJ2-5; 9 positions agree with TRBD1. J gave up 5 bases and V 5 bases, and 0 bases lay outside the gene matches. The germline V gene has CDR1 SGHVS and CDR2 FQNEAQ. CDR3 length equals 12 residues. The CDR3 DNA sequence: TGTGCCAGCAGCGGACAGGGGGAGACCCAGTACTTC. Translation gives CASSGQGETQYF. Variable domain in full (rest from reference TRBV7-8 and TRBJ2-5): GAGVSQSPRYKVAKRGQDVALRCDPISGHVSLFWYQQALGQGPEFLTYFQNEAQLDKSGLPSDRFFAERPEGSVSTLKIQRTQQEDSAVYLCASSGQGETQYFGPGTRLLVL.

The chain recombines TRBV28 with TRBJ2-6, with D unresolved. Germline CDR1 MDHEN, CDR2 SYDVKM. V lost 5 bases to trimming and J lost 2 bases, with 10 bases between them. There are 15 residues in the CDR3. The CDR3 loop is CASSLNRPGANVLTF. DNA of the CDR3: TGTGCCAGCAGTCTCAACAGACCTGGGGCCAACGTCCTGACTTTC.

This clone came up a few times. The chain has TRBV19 and TRBJ2-7; 10 bases fit TRBD2. The J segment lost 6 bases and the V segment lost 7 bases, leaving 6 bases of the junction unmatched. In germline, CDR1 is LNHDA, CDR2 SQIVND (reference sequence). This CDR3 is built from 13 residues. The CDR3 loop is CASMPSGRGEQYF. The CDR3 nucleotides are TGTGCCAGTATGCCCAGCGGGAGGGGCGAGCAGTACTTC.

This rearrangement joins TRBV4-3 to TRBJ2-1; 8 bases line up with TRBD2. This CDR3 contains 16 residues. Germline CDR1 reads LGHNA; CDR2 reads YSLEER. V shed 1 base, J shed 8 bases, and the junction held 10 bases outside the gene matches. CDR3 nucleotide sequence: TGCGCCAGCAGCCAAGCCTCTATCCTAGCGGGTTATGAGCAGTTCTTC. This translates into CASSQASILAGYEQFF.

This chain connects TRBV7-9 to TRBJ1-2, with D possibly TRBD1 on 5 matching bases. Trimming took off 5 bases at V and 3 bases at J, with 19 bases between the two ends. In germline, CDR1 is SEHNR, CDR2 FQNEAQ (reference sequence). CDR3 length equals 16 residues. As DNA, the CDR3 is TGTGCCAGCAGCATATTGGTCGGGGGATGGGACTATGGCTACACCTTC. Its translation is CASSILVGGWDYGYTF.

The V and J genes are TRBV4-2 and TRBJ2-3; D call uncertain. Trimming took 2 bases from V and 5 from J, leaving 11 bases between them. The CDR3 is made up of 14 amino acids. Germline lookup yields CDR1 LGHNA and CDR2 YNFKEQ. The CDR3 spells CASSQKPLVDTQYF. The DNA of the CDR3 is TGTGCCAGCAGCCAAAAACCCCTGGTAGATACGCAGTATTTT.

This clone has only a few counts. This chain uses TRBV5-6 with TRBJ2-7, with D uncertain. Trimming left V 3 bases short and J 4 bases short, with 11 bases between. Germline loops: CDR1 SGHDT, CDR2 YYEEEE. The CDR3 extends over 13 amino acids. Written as DNA, the CDR3 is TGTGCCAGCAGCTATGCCGTGTTTTACGAGCAGTACTTC. Protein product: CASSYAVFYEQYF.

This clone was found a few times. The CDR3 reads CASNLRAGELFF. The CDR3 DNA sequence: TGTGCCAGCAACCTAAGGGCCGGGGAGCTGTTTTTT. The V call is TRBV9, the J call TRBJ2-2; D not certain. The CDR3 is 12 amino acids. CDR1 is SGDLS, CDR2 YYNGEE, per germline. The V gene lost 6 bases and the J gene lost 6 bases, with 9 bases spanning the gap.

This clone was observed a few times. The V gene is TRBV30, the J gene TRBJ1-1, with a tentative D call TRBD1 (5 bases). CDR3 length equals 16 residues. From germline, CDR1 is GTSNPN and CDR2 SVGIG (reference sequence). V was pared by 2 bases and J by 0 bases, with 16 bases between. Here the CDR3 reads CAWSQGIPTLNTEAFF. The DNA of the CDR3 is TGTGCCTGGAGTCAGGGAATCCCGACTTTGAACACTGAAGCTTTCTTT.